What follows describes a single TCR beta chain. There is no known antigen for this receptor. The sample holds no much larger clone one base away, and base qualities are not on file. The CDR3 contains 19 residues, cysteine and phenylalanine counted. The retained sequence is limited to the CDR3, 57 bases, with the frame set at the first base. CDR1 SGHRS and CDR2 YFSETQ were looked up in the germline V gene. The V end gives up 4 bases and the J end 2 bases, leaving 13 bases in the junction not matched to a gene. The data derive from a study of control samples from healthy donors and cancer patients (TCRdb year 2020). The library was built by means of the immunoSEQ multiplex PCR assay. The clones in this table, taken by TCRdb from immuneACCESS, are in-frame only. Not every clone is retained; where verified, under half of the shortfall comes from an unresolved V gene, and the cause of the rest is unknown. In all, the sample holds over 150,000 clones, and roughly 95% of those were seen once. 0.95% to 1.1% of the sample is taken by the ten largest.

The sequence was obtained from a woman in her 30s in good health. Recombination connected TRBV5-1 to TRBJ2-5, with TRBD2 identical over 14 junction bases. Source material: blood. At the DNA level, the sequence is TGCGCCAGCAGCCGATCCCCCGGGACTAGCGGGAGTGTTCAAGAGACCCAGTACTTC. This yields the protein CASSRSPGTSGSVQETQYF.